A selection of T cell receptor beta chains follows, all from one sample in a study of T cell responses to AZD1222 COVID-19 vaccine. Repertoires were generated with immunoSEQ multiplex PCR, while TCRdb's copy carries only in-frame clones and drops some. The sample consists of 100,000 to 150,000 clones, 89% of them appearing once. This material consisted of peripheral blood, taken on day 0 of AZD1222 vaccination. Every receptor here comes from an adult in good health. Both conserved end residues are trimmed from each CDR3.

J,V,CDR3
TRBJ1-1,TRBV5-4,ASSLAELNTEAF
TRBJ1-4,TRBV9,ASSVETGGSEKLF
TRBJ2-3,TRBV3-1/TRBV3-2,ASSQGLAGSSDTQY
TRBJ2-1,TRBV7-3,ASSLSLAGGEYNEQF
TRBJ2-2,TRBV14,ASSPPVARGNTGELF
TRBJ2-7,TRBV5-4,ASSLDLNEQY
TRBJ2-1,TRBV29-1,SVPVRAGNEQF
TRBJ2-1,TRBV7-2,ASSLRGSTYNEQF
TRBJ2-7,TRBV7-9,ASSHSTGNSYEQY
TRBJ2-1,TRBV19,ASSISNLHEQF